A single T cell receptor (beta chain) is shown here with its context. The antigen is not known. This sample was included in a study of beta chain features in type 1 diabetes. Study conclusions and caveats: Cells that show high TCR expression could be over-represented by cDNA sequencing. Insertions at VDJ junctions were less frequent in type 1 diabetes patients. These patients also deleted more nucleotides at the same junctions. In the patient group, naive, central memory and Treg TCRB repertoires seemed more alike than in the healthy donor group.

What was sequenced were expressed TCRB transcripts, since all of the isolated RNA had been reverse transcribed. The protocol was immunoSEQ multiplex PCR, while the TCRdb copy is restricted to in-frame clones and leaves out a portion. Here the sample spans around 300,000 clones, under 8.5% being singletons. V lost 2 bases to trimming and J lost 12 bases, with 14 bases between them. The CDR3 is 13 residues long. The germline V gene encodes CDR1 MNHEY and CDR2 SMNVEV (reference sequence). The genes are TRBV27 and TRBJ2-1; perhaps TRBD1 as D (5 bases). This clonotype originated in a woman between 18 and 29 years old in good health. Sequences were obtained from central memory CD4+ T cells from blood. CDR3 in amino acids: CASSLERGSVQFF. DNA for the CDR3: TGTGCCAGCAGTTTAGAAAGGGGTTCGGTGCAGTTCTTC.